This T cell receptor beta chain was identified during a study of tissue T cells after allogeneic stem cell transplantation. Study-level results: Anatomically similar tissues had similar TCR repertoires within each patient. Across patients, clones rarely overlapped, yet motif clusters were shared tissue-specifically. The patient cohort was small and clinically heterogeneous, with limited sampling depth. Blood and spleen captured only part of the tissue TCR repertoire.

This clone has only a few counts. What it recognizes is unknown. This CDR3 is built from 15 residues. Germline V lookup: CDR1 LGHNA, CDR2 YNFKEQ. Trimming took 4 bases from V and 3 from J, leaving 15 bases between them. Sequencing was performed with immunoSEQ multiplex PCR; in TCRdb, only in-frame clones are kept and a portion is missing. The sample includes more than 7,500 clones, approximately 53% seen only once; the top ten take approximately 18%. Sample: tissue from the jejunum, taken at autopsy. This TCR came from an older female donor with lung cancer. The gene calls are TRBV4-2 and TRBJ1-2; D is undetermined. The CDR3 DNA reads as TGTGCCAGCAGCCCCCTGTTGGGGTCGGACTATGGCTACACCTTC. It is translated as CASSPLLGSDYGYTF.